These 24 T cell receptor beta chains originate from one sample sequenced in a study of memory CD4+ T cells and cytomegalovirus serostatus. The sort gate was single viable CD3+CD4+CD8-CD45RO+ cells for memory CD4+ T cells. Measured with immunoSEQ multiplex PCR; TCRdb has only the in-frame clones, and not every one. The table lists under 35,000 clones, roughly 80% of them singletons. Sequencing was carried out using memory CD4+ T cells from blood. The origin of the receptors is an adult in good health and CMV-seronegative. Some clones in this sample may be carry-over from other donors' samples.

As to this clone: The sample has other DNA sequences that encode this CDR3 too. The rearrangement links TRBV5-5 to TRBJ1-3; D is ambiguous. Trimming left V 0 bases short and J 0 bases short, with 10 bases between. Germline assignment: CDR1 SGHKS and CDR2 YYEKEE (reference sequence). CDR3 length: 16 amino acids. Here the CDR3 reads CASSLDRPFSGNTIYF. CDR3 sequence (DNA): TGTGCCAGCAGCTTGGACCGTCCCTTCTCTGGAAACACCATATATTTT.

The CDR3 here is CSVEHPRPATSYNEQFF. The CDR3 bases are TGCAGCGTTGAACACCCCCGGCCGGCTACCTCCTACAATGAGCAGTTCTTC. The chain uses TRBV29-1 and TRBJ2-1; D unresolved. Germline V CDR1 and CDR2: SQVTM, ANQGSEA. Between the trimmed V and J ends, which lost 2 bases and 0 bases, there was a span of 17 bases. The CDR3 spans 17 residues.

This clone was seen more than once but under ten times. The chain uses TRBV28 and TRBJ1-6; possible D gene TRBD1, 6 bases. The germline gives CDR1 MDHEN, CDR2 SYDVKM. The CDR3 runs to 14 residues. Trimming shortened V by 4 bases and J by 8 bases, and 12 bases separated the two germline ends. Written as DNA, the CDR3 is TGTGCCAGCAGTTCCACAGGGAAGCATTCACCCCTCCACTTT. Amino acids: CASSSTGKHSPLHF.

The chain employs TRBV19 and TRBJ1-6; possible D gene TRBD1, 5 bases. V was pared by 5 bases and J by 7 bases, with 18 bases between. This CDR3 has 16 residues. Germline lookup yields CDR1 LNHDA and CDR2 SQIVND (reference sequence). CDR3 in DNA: TGTGCCAGTAGTCATACTACAGGTCTCCCAAATTCACCCCTCCACTTT. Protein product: CASSHTTGLPNSPLHF.

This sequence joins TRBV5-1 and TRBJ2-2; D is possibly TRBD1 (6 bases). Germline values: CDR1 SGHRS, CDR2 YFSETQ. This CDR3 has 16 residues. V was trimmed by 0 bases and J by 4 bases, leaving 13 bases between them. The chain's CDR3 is CASSLGRTVATGELFF. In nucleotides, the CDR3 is TGCGCCAGCAGCTTGGGTAGGACAGTAGCCACCGGGGAGCTGTTTTTT.

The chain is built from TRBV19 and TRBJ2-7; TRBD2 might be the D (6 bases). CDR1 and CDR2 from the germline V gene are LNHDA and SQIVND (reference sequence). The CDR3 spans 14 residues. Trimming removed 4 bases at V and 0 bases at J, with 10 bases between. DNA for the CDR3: TGTGCCAGTAGTAGCGACGGGAGCTCCTACGAGCAGTACTTC. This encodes CASSSDGSSYEQYF.

CDR3 DNA: TGTGCCAGCAGATTGCGGGGGAGGGCTAACTATGGCTACACCTTC. Amino acid sequence: CASRLRGRANYGYTF. The chain uses TRBV28 and TRBJ1-2; TRBD1 might be the D (5 bases). The V and J ends lost 6 bases and 0 bases respectively, with 14 bases between them. This CDR3 has 15 residues. The germline gives CDR1 MDHEN, CDR2 SYDVKM.

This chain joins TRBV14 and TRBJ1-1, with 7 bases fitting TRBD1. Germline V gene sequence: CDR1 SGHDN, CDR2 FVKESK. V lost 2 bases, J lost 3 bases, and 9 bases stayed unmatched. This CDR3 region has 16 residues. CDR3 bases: TGTGCCAGCAGCCAAAGTCAACAGGGGAAGCACACTGAAGCTTTCTTT. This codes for CASSQSQQGKHTEAFF. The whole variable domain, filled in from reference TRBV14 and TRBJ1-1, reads EAGVTQFPSHSVIEKGQTVTLRCDPISGHDNLYWYRRVMGKEIKFLLHFVKESKQDESGMPNNRFLAERTGGTYSTLKVQPAELEDSGVYFCASSQSQQGKHTEAFFGQGTRLTVV.

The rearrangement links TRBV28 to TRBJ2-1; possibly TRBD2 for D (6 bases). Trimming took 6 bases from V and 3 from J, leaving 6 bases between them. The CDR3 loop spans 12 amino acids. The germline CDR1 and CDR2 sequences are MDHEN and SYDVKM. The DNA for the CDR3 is TGTGCCAGCAGGACTAGCTACAATGAGCAGTTCTTC. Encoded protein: CASRTSYNEQFF. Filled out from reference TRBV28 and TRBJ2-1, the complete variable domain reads DVKVTQSSRYLVKRTGEKVFLECVQDMDHENMFWYRQDPGLGLRLIYFSYDVKMKEKGDIPEGYSVSREKKERFSLILESASTNQTSMYLCASRTSYNEQFFGPGTRLTVL.

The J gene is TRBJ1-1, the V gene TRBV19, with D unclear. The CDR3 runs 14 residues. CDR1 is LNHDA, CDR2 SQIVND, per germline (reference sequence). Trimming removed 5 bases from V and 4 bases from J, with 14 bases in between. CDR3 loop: CASSSPGVSTEAFF. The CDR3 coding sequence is TGTGCCAGTAGTTCCCCCGGGGTCAGCACTGAAGCTTTCTTT.

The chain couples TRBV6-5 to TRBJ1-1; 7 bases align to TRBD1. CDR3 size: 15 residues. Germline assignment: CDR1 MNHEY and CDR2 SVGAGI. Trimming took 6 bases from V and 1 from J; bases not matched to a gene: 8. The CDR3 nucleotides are TGTGCCAGCAGGGCCCTGGACAGGCGGAACACTGAAGCTTTCTTT. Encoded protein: CASRALDRRNTEAFF.

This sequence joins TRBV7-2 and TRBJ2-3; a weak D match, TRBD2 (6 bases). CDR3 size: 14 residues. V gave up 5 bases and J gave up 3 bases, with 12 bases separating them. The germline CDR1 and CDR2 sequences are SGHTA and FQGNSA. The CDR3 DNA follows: TGTGCCAGCAGCCTCGCTCGGGGGACAGATACGCAGTATTTT. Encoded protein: CASSLARGTDTQYF.

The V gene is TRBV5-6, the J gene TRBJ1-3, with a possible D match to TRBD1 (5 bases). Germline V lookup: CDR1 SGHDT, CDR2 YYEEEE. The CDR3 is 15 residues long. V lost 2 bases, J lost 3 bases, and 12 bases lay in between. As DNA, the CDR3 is TGTGCCAGCAGCTTAGGAGGGGCGTATGGAAACACCATATATTTT. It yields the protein CASSLGGAYGNTIYF.

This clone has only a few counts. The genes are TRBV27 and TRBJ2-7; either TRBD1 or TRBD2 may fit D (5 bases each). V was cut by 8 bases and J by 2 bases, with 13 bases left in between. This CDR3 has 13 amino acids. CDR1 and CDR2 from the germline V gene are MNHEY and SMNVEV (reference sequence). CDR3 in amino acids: CASRRDGPYEQYF. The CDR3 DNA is TGTGCCAGCCGCCGGGACGGACCCTACGAGCAGTACTTC.

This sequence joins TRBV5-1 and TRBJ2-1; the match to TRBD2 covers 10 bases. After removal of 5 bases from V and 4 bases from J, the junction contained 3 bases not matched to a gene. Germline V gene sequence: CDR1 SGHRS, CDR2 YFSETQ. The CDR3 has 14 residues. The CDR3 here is CASSPSGRYNEQFF. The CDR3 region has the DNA TGCGCCAGCAGTCCTAGCGGGAGATACAATGAGCAGTTCTTC.

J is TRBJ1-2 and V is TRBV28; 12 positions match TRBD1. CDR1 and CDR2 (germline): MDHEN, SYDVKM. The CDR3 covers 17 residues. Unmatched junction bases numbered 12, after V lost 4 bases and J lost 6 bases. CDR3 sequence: CASSSPGQGALGHGYTF. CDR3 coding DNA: TGTGCCAGCAGTTCCCCGGGACAGGGGGCGCTTGGTCATGGCTACACCTTC.

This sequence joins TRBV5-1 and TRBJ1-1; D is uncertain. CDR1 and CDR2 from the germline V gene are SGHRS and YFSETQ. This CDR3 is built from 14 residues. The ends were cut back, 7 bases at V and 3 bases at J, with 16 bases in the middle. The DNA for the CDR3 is TGCGCCAGCGGACGGTTGGGTTCCGACACTGAAGCTTTCTTT. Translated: CASGRLGSDTEAFF.

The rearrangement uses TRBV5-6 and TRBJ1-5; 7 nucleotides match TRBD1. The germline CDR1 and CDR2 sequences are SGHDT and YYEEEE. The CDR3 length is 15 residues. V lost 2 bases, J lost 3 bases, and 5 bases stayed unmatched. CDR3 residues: CASSFRGLVNQPQHF. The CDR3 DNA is TGTGCCAGCAGCTTTAGGGGGCTGGTCAATCAGCCCCAGCATTTT.

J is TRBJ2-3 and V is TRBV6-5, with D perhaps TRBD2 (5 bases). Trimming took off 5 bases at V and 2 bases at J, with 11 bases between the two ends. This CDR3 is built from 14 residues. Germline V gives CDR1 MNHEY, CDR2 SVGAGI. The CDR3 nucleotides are TGTGCCAGCAGTGGAGGATCTACCACAGATACGCAGTATTTT. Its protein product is CASSGGSTTDTQYF.

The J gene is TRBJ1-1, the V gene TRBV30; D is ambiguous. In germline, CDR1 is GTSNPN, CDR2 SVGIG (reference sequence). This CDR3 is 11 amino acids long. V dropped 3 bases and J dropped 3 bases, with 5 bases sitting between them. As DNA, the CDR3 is TGTGCCTGGAGACAGTACACTGAAGCTTTCTTT. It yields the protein CAWRQYTEAFF.

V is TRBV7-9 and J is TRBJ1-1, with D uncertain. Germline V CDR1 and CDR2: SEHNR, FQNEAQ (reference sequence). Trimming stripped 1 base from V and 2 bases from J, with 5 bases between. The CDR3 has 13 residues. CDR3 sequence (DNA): TGTGCCAGCAGCTTAGAGGGTAACACTGAAGCTTTCTTT. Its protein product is CASSLEGNTEAFF.

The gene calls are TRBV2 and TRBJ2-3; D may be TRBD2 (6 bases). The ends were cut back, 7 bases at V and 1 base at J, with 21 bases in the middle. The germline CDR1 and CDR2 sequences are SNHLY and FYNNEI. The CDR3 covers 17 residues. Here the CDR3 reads CASKRLMGLLRTDTQYF. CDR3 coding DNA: TGTGCCAGCAAAAGGTTAATGGGACTCTTACGCACAGATACGCAGTATTTT.

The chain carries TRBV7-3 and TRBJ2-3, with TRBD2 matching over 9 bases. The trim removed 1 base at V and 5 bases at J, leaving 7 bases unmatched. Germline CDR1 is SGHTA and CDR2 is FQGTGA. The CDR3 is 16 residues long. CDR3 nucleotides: TGTGCCAGCAGCTTAAAGGGCGGGGGGGCAAAAGATACGCAGTATTTT. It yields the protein CASSLKGGGAKDTQYF.

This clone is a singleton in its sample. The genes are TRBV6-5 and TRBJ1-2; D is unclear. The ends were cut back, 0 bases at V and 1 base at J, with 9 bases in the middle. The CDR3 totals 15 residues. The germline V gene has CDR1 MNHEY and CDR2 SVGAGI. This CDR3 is CASSYSALLNYGYTF. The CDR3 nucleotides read TGTGCCAGCAGTTACTCGGCATTACTTAACTATGGCTACACCTTC.